Sequencing of this T cell receptor beta chain was carried out in a study of cytomegalovirus exposure and HLA in healthy donors (dated by TCRdb to 2017 to 2019). Background for the entire study: In an earlier analysis of some 550 of the donors, about 260 Gb of sequence data and 95 million to 130 million unique TCR beta sequences from about 190 million T cells were reported. Several DR-DQ haplotypes were handled as single units for association and clustering because linkage in the cohort was strong. A later analysis re-analyzed previously published TCR beta repertoires from about 730 donors and added high-resolution HLA genotyping to study TCR occurrence patterns. Besides the first cohort of roughly 660 subjects, a separate validation cohort made up of over a hundred different subjects was used. A later genetic analysis used genome-wide SNP genotypes for about 55% of the 666 donors, treating that subset as a discovery cohort. Rather than drawing on any new phenotypic data, the later analysis identified candidate immune exposures from TCR beta sequences and the way those sequences occurred across donors. The T cell repertoires of about 700 subjects were profiled by immunosequencing and related to cytomegalovirus serostatus. The study aimed to test whether cataloging public T cell receptors could reveal signatures of past pathogen exposure. All discovery cohort repertoires had been generated using a single sequencing platform. Donor age, sex, ethnicity and CMV serostatus were compiled alongside the repertoire data. Among approximately 370 genotyped donors of the cohort, an average of roughly 230,000 unique TCR beta nucleotide sequences was sequenced per donor, of which roughly 17% were non-productive. In an earlier analysis of a few hundred of the donors, high-throughput TCR beta sequencing was used to judge whether each TCR beta V gene segment behaved as functional or pseudogenic. HLA typing covered class I and class II loci at four-digit resolution. The number of typed donors differed by locus: roughly 629-640 for A, B, C, DRB1 and DQB1; 500 to 550 for DQA1; some 590 for DPA1; and around 450 for DPB1. An early release that covered about 600 HLA-typed donors contained approximately 300 gigabases of sequencing data and 80 million or so unique TCR sequences. Of the 398 genotyped donors, 81% fell in the genetic ancestry cluster associated with self-reported Caucasian donors. High-throughput TCR immunosequencing, statistical association of individual TCRs with disease status, and machine learning were combined to predict cytomegalovirus infection status.

Libraries were constructed by the immunoSEQ multiplex PCR assay. For the multiplex PCR, a mixture combining 60 forward primers for TCR Vbeta segments and 13 reverse primers for TCR Jbeta segments was used. The CDR3 region of rearranged TCR beta genes was amplified from genomic DNA with a multiplex PCR assay. On the Illumina HiSeq System, the amplified TCR beta libraries were sequenced as 87-base-pair reads. Per the original workflow: Across the 500 to 750 repertoires, a later analysis counted approximately 83 million unique TCR beta chains, 9 million to 14 million of which were shared by at least two donors. Raw reads were error-corrected and collapsed into unique sequences with a nearest-neighbor algorithm that merged closely related sequences to remove PCR and sequencing errors. Alignment of CDR3 sequences to IMGT reference sequences was used to assign V, D and J gene segments. For a sequence to be retained, a match of at least six nucleotides to both a V gene segment and a J gene segment was required. Rearrangements were called productive when the CDR3 lacked stop codons and stayed in frame with V and J; all others were non-productive. Following IMGT convention, CDR3 was defined as the stretch from the second conserved V-encoded cysteine up to the conserved J-encoded phenylalanine. In an earlier analysis of more than 550 of the donors, sequences lacking an unambiguous match to a single V gene segment were excluded. In an earlier analysis of some 590 of the donors, a V segment was called functional when productive rearrangements were above 56.7%, and segregating when the standard deviation between donors exceeded 5%. A statistical classification framework was built to diagnose cytomegalovirus status from the catalog of TCR beta chain sequences. In a later analysis, V and J genes were assigned by comparing TCR nucleotide sequences against IMGT/GENE-DB human TR gene sequences. In a later analysis, CDR3 sequences and most-parsimonious VDJ recombination scenarios were assigned using the TCRdist pipeline. In a later analysis, each TCR beta chain was defined by its CDR3 amino acid sequence together with its V-gene family, and reads lacking a unique V-gene family were excluded. In a later analysis, a few hundred highly shared, low-generation-probability nucleotide sequences were removed to address suspected cross-contamination and a sequencing artifact. In a later analysis, a clonal expansion index for each public chain was calculated from normalized within-repertoire ranks of inferred template counts. In a later analysis, generation probabilities were computed with a VDJ recombination model fitted to out-of-frame rearrangements, and the resulting probabilities were checked against IGoR. A later analysis scored TCR-TCR, TCR-HLA and TCR-CMV co-occurrence with hypergeometric tests, applying a repertoire-size bias correction to TCR pairs. To estimate false discovery rates, a later analysis permuted the HLA or CMV assignments 20 times. In a later analysis, co-occurring TCRs were grouped using DBSCAN, and TCRdist sequence similarity was added for clustering within HLA-allele-positive subsets. For co-occurrence clustering, repertoires with fewer than 30,000 or more than 120,000 public chains were excluded, along with five repertoires with anomalous nucleotide sharing. This immuneACCESS table, as held by TCRdb, lists in-frame sequences with V and J called but not all clones. Of the missing ones, under half trace to an unresolved V gene in checked studies; the others have no known cause. Clone size and the V and J calls come from that table; the DNA yielded D and trimming. The sample table holds over 150,000 clones, of which around 80% were seen once. Jointly, the top ten make up roughly 13% of the sample.

With regard to this clone: There is no known antigen for this receptor. No qualities accompany the bases; no much larger clone lies one base away.

The germline V end is reduced by 4 bases and the J end by 3 bases; junction bases left unmatched: 9. CDR1 and CDR2 were assigned from the germline V gene as SGDLS and YYNGEE. The CDR3 sequence holds 15 residues, the cysteine and phenylalanine included. Only the CDR3 DNA is retained, 45 bases long and in frame from the first base. The cohort comprised several hundred healthy bone marrow donors. At the time of sampling, all cohort members were nominally healthy, though unrecorded immune exposures were likely present. The donor was CMV seropositive and belonged to the group of about 290 seropositive cohort members. Every donor gave a peripheral blood sample, and the peripheral blood mononuclear cells from that sample were used for TCR beta sequencing. Genomic DNA was extracted from the blood cell samples with the Qiagen DNeasy Blood Extraction Kit. Study-wide findings and limitations: Because the 87-base-pair reads could not distinguish some IMGT-functional V segments, including TRBV6-2 and TRBV6-3, those segments were excluded. In a later analysis, the rate of TCR association differed among HLA loci, with DRB1 alleles having the most associated TCRs and HLA-C alleles having the fewest. Cytomegalovirus status was reported to be diagnosed by the classifier with high specificity and sensitivity in both the original and validation cohorts. The authors suggested that the approach could potentially be generalized to other disease states and immunological phenotypes. A further reported finding was that TCR beta sequences accurately predicted the HLA-A and HLA-B alleles for most subjects in the first cohort. About 17 rarely observed V segments, including chromosome 9 orphons, were excluded from the earlier analysis of just under 600 of the donors because counts were too low. Compared with equally common non-associated chains, HLA-associated TCR beta chains in a later analysis were more clonally expanded and had lower generation probabilities. A group of highly shared sequence variants was considered likely to be a technical artifact of the sequencing pipeline. In a later analysis, some 18,000 TCR beta sequences were associated with specific HLA alleles at a false discovery rate of 0.05. In a later genetic analysis, fewer N-insertions in productive TCRs were reported among donors in an Asian-associated ancestry cluster than the 666-donor mean. A later genetic analysis associated a missense DCLRE1C variant with V-gene and J-gene trimming of TCR beta chains, and an independent cohort replicated the association. For the cohort, immune exposure information was limited to CMV serostatus. Across donors, most TCR sequences were observed very rarely, whereas some public TCRs were present in many individuals. This cohort had only TCR beta chains sequenced, and the lack of alpha or paired-chain data limited which features could be detected. Because HLA typing was unavailable for some donors at each locus, only the typed subset was used in association tests. In an earlier analysis of several hundred of the donors, most TCR beta V segments were observed in productive rearrangements about 90% or about 30% of the time, broadly matching IMGT annotations. A later analysis reported that several top co-occurrence clusters appeared linked to parvovirus B19, influenza, CMV and Epstein-Barr virus. A few of the identified cytomegalovirus-associated TCR beta chains were confirmed in vitro to be specific for cytomegalovirus antigens. When HLA alleles, especially DR and DQ, strongly co-occurred, attributing TCR associations to individual alleles was difficult. Linkage disequilibrium might explain the correlated functional status among segregating V segments, but an unknown experimental factor could not be excluded. Most CMV-associated TCR beta chains appeared to be HLA-restricted in a later analysis, and the HLA associations seemed to be driven largely by CMV exposure. The study gave a list of roughly 150 TCR beta chains associated with cytomegalovirus. Presence/absence analyses assumed roughly uniform sequencing depth across donors, an assumption that may not hold.

The sequence is built from TRBV9 and TRBJ1-1, and TRBD1 matches 7 of the central bases. The sequenced sample consisted of PBMCs. This receptor was taken from a woman between 50 and 59 years old in good health and CMV-seropositive. The nucleotides read TGTGCCAGCAGCCCCGGACAGGTGATGCACACTGAAGCTTTCTTT. Its translation reads: CASSPGQVMHTEAFF.